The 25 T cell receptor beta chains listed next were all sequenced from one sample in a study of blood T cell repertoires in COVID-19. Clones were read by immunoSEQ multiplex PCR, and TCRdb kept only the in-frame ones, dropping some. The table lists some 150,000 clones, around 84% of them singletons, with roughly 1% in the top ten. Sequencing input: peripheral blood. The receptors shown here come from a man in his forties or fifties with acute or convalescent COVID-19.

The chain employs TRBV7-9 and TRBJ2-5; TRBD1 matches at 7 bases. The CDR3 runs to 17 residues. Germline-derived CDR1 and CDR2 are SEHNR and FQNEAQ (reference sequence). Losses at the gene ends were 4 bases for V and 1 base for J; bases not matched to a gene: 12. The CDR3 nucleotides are TGTGCCAGCAGCTCGGGGCTTTCGGGACAGTCCCAAGAGACCCAGTACTTC. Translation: CASSSGLSGQSQETQYF.

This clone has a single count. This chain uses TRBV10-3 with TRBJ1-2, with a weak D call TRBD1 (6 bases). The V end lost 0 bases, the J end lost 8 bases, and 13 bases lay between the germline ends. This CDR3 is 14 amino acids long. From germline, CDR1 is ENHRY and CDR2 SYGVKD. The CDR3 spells CAISESEQGDGYTF. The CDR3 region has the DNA TGTGCCATCAGTGAGTCGGAACAGGGTGACGGCTACACCTTC.

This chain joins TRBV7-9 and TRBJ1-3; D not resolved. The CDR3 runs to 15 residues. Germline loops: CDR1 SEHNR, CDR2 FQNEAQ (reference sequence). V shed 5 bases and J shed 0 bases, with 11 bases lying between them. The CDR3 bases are TGTGCCAGCAGCGATGGAGAGAGCTCTGGAAACACCATATATTTT. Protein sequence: CASSDGESSGNTIYF.

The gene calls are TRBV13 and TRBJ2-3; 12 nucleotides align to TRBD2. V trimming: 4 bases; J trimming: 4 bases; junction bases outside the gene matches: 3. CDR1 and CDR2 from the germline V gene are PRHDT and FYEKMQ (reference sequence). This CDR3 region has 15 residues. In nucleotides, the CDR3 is TGTGCCAGCAGCTACCTAGCGGGGGGGGCAGATACGCAGTATTTT. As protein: CASSYLAGGADTQYF. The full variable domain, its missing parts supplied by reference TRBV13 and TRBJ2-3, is AAGVIQSPRHLIKEKRETATLKCYPIPRHDTVYWYQQGPGQDPQFLISFYEKMQSDKGSIPDRFSAQQFSDYHSELNMSSLELGDSALYFCASSYLAGGADTQYFGPGTRLTVL.

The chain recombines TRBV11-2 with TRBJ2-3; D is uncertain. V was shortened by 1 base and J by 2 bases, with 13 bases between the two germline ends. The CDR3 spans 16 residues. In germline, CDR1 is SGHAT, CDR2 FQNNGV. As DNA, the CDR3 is TGTGCCAGCAGCTTAGCCGGCGGATCCCTCACAGATACGCAGTATTTT. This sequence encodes CASSLAGGSLTDTQYF.

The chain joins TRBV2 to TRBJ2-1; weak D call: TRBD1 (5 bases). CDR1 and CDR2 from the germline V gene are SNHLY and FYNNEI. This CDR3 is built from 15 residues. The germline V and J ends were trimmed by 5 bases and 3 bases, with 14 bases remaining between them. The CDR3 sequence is CASSPDSRLYNEQFF. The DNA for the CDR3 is TGTGCCAGCAGTCCCGACAGCCGCCTCTACAATGAGCAGTTCTTC.

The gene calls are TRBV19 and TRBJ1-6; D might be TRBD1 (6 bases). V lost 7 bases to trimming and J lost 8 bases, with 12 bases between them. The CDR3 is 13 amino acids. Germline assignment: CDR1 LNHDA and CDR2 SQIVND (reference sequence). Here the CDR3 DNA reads TGTGCCAGTAAGGAGAGGACAGATTCACCCCTCCACTTT. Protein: CASKERTDSPLHF.

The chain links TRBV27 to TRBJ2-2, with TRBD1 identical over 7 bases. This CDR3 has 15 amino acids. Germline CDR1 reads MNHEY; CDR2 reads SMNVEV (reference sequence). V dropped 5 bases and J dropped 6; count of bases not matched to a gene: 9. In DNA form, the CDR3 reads TGTGCCAGCAGTCCGACAGGGTCGCGGGCCGGGGAGCTGTTTTTT. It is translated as CASSPTGSRAGELFF.

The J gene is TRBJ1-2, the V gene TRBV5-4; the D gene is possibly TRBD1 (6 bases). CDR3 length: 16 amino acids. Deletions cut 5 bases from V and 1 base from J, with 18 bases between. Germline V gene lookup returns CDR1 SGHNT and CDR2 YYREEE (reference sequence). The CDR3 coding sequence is TGTGCCAGCAGTCACTTAGGGGGAGTAGGTAACTATGGCTACACCTTC. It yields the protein CASSHLGGVGNYGYTF.

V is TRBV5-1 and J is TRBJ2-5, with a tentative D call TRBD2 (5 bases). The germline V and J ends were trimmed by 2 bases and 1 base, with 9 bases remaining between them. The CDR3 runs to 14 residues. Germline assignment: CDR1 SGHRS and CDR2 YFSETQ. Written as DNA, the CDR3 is TGCGCCAGCAGCTTTGGACGGGGCCAAGAGACCCAGTACTTC. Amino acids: CASSFGRGQETQYF.

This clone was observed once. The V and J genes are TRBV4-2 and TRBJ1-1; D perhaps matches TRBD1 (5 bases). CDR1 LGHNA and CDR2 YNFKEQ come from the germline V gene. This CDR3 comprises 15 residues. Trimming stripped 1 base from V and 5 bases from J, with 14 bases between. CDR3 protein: CASSQGTQGRTEAFF. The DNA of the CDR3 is TGTGCCAGCAGCCAAGGAACGCAGGGCAGAACTGAAGCTTTCTTT.

Here the CDR3 reads CASRSGGAVETQYF. The CDR3 region has the DNA TGTGCCAGCAGAAGCGGGGGGGCGGTAGAGACCCAGTACTTC. V usage is TRBV6-5 and J usage is TRBJ2-5; 10 nucleotides match TRBD2. J was trimmed by 4 bases and V by 6 bases; bases with no gene match: 5. Germline assignment: CDR1 MNHEY and CDR2 SVGAGI. The CDR3 loop spans 14 amino acids.

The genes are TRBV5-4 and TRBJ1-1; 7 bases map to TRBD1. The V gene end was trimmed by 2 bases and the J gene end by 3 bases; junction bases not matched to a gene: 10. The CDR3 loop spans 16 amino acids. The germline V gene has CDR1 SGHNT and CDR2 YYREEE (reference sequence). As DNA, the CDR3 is TGTGCCAGCAGCTTTGGGGGACAGTCAGAGTACACTGAAGCTTTCTTT. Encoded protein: CASSFGGQSEYTEAFF.

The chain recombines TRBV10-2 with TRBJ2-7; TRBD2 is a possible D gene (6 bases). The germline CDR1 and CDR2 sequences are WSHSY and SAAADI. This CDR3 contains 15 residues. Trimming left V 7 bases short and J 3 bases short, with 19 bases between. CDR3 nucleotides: TGCGCCAGCAATGACCCGGGGGAAAGCCACTACGAGCAGTACTTC. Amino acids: CASNDPGESHYEQYF.

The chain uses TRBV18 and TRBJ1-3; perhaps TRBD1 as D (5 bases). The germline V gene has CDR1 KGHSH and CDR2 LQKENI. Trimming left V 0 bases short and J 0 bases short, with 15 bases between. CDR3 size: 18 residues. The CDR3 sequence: CASSPPGVGTGSGNTIYF. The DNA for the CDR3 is TGTGCCAGCTCACCACCGGGGGTAGGGACTGGCTCTGGAAACACCATATATTTT. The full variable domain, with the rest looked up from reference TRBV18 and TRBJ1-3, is NAGVMQNPRHLVRRRGQEARLRCSPMKGHSHVYWYRQLPEEGLKFMVYLQKENIIDESGMPKERFSAEFPKEGPSILRIQQVVRGDSAAYFCASSPPGVGTGSGNTIYFGEGSWLTVV.

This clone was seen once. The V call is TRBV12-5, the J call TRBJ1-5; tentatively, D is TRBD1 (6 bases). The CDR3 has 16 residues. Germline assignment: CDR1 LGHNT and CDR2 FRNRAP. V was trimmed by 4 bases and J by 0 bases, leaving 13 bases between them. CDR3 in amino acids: CASGWGGADSNQPQHF. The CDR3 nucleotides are TGTGCTAGTGGTTGGGGGGGGGCAGATAGCAATCAGCCCCAGCATTTT.

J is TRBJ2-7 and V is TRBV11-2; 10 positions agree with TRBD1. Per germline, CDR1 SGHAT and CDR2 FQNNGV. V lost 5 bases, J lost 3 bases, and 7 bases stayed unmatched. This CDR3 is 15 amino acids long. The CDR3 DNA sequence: TGTGCCAGCAGCCAGAAGGGACAGGGGAACTACGAGCAGTACTTC. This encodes CASSQKGQGNYEQYF.

In DNA form, the CDR3 reads TGTGCCAGCAGCCGCACATCCGGGGGGCGTATGAACACTGAAGCTTTCTTT. It yields the protein CASSRTSGGRMNTEAFF. The chain uses TRBV28 and TRBJ1-1; the D gene is possibly TRBD1 (6 bases). CDR1 and CDR2 from the germline V gene are MDHEN and SYDVKM. Trimming cost V 6 bases and J 0 bases, with 20 bases left between them. This CDR3 is 17 amino acids long.

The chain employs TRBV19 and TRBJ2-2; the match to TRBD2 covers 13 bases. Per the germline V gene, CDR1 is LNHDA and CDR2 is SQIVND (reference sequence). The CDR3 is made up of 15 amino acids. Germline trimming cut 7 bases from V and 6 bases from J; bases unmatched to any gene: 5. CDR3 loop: CASTGLAGYAGELFF. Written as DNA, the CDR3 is TGTGCCAGTACGGGACTAGCGGGGTACGCCGGGGAGCTGTTTTTT. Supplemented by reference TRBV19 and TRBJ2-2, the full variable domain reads DGGITQSPKYLFRKEGQNVTLSCEQNLNHDAMYWYRQDPGQGLRLIYYSQIVNDFQKGDIAEGYSVSREKKESFPLTVTSAQKNPTAFYLCASTGLAGYAGELFFGEGSRLTVL.

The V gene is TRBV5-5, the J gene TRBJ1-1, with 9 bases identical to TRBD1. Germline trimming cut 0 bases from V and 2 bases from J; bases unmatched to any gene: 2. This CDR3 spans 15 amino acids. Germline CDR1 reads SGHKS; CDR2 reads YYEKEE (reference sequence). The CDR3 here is CASSLGTGVNTEAFF. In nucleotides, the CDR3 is TGTGCCAGCAGCTTGGGGACAGGGGTCAACACTGAAGCTTTCTTT.

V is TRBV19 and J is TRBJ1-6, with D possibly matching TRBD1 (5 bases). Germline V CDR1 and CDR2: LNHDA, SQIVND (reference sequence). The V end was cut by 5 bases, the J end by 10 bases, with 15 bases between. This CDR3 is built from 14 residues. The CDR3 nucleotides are TGTGCCAGTAGTCCTCGGCAGGGCGAATCACCCCTCCACTTT. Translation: CASSPRQGESPLHF.

CDR3 sequence: CASSQDYTSGAPGGELFF. The CDR3 DNA sequence: TGCGCCAGCAGCCAAGATTATACTAGCGGGGCGCCCGGCGGGGAGCTGTTTTTT. This chain uses TRBV4-1 with TRBJ2-2; TRBD2 matches at 10 bases. CDR1 is MGHRA and CDR2 is YSYEKL in the germline V gene. The CDR3 is 18 amino acids. V lost 0 bases to trimming and J lost 7 bases; unmatched junction nucleotides: 11.

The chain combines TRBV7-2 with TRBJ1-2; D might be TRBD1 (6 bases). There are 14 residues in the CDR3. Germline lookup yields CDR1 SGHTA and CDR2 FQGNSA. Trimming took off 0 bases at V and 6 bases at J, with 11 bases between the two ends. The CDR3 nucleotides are TGTGCCAGCAGCTTAGCTTCGGGGGGCGATGGCTACACCTTC. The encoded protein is CASSLASGGDGYTF.

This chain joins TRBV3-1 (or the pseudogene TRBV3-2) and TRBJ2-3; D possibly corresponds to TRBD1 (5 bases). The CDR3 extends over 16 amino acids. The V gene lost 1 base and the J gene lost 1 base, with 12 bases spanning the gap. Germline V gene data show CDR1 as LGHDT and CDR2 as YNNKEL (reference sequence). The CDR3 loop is CASSQGKGRGTDTQYF. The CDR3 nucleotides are TGTGCCAGCAGCCAAGGAAAGGGGCGCGGCACAGATACGCAGTATTTT.

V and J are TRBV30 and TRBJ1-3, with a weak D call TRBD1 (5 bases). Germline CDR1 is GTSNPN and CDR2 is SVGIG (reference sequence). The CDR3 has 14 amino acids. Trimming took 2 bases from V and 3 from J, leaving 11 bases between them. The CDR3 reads CAWSTGGGGNTIYF. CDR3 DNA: TGTGCCTGGAGTACCGGGGGGGGTGGAAACACCATATATTTT.